This T cell receptor beta chain was identified during a study of T-cell memory formation after mild COVID-19. Deletions cut 1 base from V and 7 bases from J, with 11 bases between. The length of the CDR3 is 12 residues. Germline V gene sequence: CDR1 DFQATT, CDR2 SNEGSKA (reference sequence). TCRdb re-called the 5' RACE reads with MiXCR, one entry per CDR3 protein. Among tens of thousands of distinct CDR3 sequences listed, 7.4% were seen once. The sequencing sample was made of PBMCs or a T cell subset sorted from them (not recorded which). The V gene is TRBV20-1, the J gene TRBJ2-7; D is uncertain. This TCR was sampled from an adult woman who had mild COVID-19 (a few samples of this study predate the infection). Cell type and time point are not known. CDR3 region: CSARAGDDEQYF. In nucleotides, the CDR3 is TGCAGTGCTAGAGCTGGAGATGATGAGCAGTACTTC.